This T cell receptor beta chain derives from a study of response to subunit inactivated influenza vaccine. As concerns this clonotype: Its target is not known.

A single record per CDR3 protein comes from TCRdb applying MiXCR to the RT-PCR reads. The table records about 520,000 distinct CDR3 sequences, around 25% of them present only once. The CDR3 consists of 11 residues. Deletions cut 6 bases from V and 9 bases from J, with 12 bases between. Per germline, CDR1 SQVTM and CDR2 ANQGSEA. Overall study findings and caveats: New T cells are recruited in small numbers by each seasonal influenza vaccination, according to the authors' suggestion.

This sequence was found in a man aged 50 to 59 who received an inactivated influenza vaccine. The starting material was CD4+ T cells sorted from PBMCs, obtained around 5 days after vaccination. The rearrangement joins TRBV29-1 to TRBJ2-1; the D gene is possibly TRBD1 (6 bases). The CDR3 sequence: CSVETGAEQFF. The CDR3 bases are TGCAGCGTCGAGACAGGAGCTGAGCAGTTCTTC.